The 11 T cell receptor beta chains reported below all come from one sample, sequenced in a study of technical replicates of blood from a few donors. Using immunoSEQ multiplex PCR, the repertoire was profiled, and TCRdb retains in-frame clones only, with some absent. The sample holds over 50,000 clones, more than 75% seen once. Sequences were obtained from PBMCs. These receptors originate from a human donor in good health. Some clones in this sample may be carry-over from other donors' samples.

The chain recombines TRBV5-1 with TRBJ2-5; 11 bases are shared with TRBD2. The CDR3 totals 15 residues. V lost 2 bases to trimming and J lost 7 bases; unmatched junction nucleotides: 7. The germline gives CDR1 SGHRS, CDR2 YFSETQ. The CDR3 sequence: CASSLLAGAEGTQYF. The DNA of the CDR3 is TGCGCCAGCAGCTTACTAGCGGGGGCGGAGGGGACCCAGTACTTC.

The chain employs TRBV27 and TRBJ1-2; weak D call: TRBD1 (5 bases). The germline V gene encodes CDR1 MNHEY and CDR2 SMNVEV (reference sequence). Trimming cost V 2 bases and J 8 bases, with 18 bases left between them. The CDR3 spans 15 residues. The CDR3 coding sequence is TGTGCCAGCAGTTTAACCCAGGCAGGGAAAGTCGGCTACACCTTC. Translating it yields CASSLTQAGKVGYTF.

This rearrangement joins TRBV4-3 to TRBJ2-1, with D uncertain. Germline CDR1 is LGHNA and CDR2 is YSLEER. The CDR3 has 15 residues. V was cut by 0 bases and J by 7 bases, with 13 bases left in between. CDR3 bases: TGCGCCAGCAGCCAAGATGGGTCTAGGAAAAATGAGCAGTTCTTC. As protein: CASSQDGSRKNEQFF.

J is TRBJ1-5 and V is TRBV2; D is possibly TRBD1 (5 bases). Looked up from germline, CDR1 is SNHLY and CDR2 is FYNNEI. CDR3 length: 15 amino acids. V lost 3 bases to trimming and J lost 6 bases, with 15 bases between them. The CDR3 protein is CASSDGRTRSQPQHF. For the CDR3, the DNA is TGTGCCAGCAGTGATGGGCGGACACGCAGTCAGCCCCAGCATTTT.

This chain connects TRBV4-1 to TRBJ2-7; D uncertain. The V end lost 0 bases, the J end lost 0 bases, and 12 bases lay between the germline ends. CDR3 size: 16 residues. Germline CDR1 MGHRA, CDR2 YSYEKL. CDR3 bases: TGCGCCAGCAGCCAAGACTGGCCAGGAATCTCCTACGAGCAGTACTTC. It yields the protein CASSQDWPGISYEQYF.

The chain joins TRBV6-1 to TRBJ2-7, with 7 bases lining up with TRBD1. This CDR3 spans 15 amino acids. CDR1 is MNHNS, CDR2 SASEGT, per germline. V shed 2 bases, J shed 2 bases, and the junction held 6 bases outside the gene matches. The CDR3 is CASSEWETGTYEQYF. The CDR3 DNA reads TGTGCCAGCAGTGAATGGGAGACAGGGACCTACGAGCAGTACTTC.

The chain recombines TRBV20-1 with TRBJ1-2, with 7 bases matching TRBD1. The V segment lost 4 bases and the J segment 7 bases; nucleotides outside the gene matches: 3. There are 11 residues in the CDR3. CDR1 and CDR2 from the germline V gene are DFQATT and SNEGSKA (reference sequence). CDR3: CSAIGGSGYTF. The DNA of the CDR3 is TGCAGTGCTATAGGGGGCAGTGGCTACACCTTC.

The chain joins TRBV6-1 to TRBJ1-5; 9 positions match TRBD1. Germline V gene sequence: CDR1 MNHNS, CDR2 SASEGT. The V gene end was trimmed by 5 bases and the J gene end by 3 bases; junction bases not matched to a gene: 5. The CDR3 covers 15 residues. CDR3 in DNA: TGTGCCAGCAGTACCGGGACAGGGATCAATCAGCCCCAGCATTTT. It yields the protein CASSTGTGINQPQHF.

The DNA for the CDR3 is TGCGCCAGCAGCCGCCCGACTTCTGAGGAGCAGTTCTTC. Translating gives CASSRPTSEEQFF. V is TRBV4-1 and J is TRBJ2-1; D not resolved. Trimming pared 4 bases from V and 10 bases from J, leaving 14 bases between. Germline CDR1 is MGHRA and CDR2 is YSYEKL. The CDR3 is made up of 13 amino acids.

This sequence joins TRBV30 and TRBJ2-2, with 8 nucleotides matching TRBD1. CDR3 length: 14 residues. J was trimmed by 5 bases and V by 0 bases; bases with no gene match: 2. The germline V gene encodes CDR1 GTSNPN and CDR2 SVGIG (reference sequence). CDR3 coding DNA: TGTGCCTGGAGTGTAACAGGGGGGACCGGGGAGCTGTTTTTT. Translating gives CAWSVTGGTGELFF.

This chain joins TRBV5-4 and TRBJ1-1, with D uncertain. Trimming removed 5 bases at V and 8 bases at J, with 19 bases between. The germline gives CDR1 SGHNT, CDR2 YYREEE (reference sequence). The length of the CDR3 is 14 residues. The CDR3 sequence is CASSSKSSGLEAFF. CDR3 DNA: TGTGCCAGCAGTTCCAAATCGTCGGGTCTCGAAGCTTTCTTT.